This T cell receptor (beta chain) came from a study of shared clonotypes between healthy human individuals. Adult Caucasians living in Nashville, Tennessee made up all of the donors. An assay was performed, and its level was deep. With ten immunoSEQ deep assay plates, unsorted PBMC DNA underwent sequencing. In the study's own analysis: ImmunoSEQ output held junction-only sequences without quality scores, so filtering differed. Generated by immunoSEQ multiplex PCR, the TCRdb table keeps only in-frame clones and is missing some. V, J and clone size were drawn from that table, and D and trimming were deduced from the DNA. Of nearly 500,000 clones in the sample, around 78% were seen once. Between the trimmed V and J ends, which lost 3 bases and 10 bases, there was a span of 13 bases. Germline V CDR1 and CDR2: SQVTM, ANQGSEA. The CDR3 loop spans 12 amino acids.

The V gene is TRBV29-1, the J gene TRBJ2-1; D is ambiguous. This clonotype was sampled from a woman aged 35 to 49 in good health. Some clones in this sample may be carry-over from other donors' samples. Specimen: PBMCs. The CDR3 nucleotides read TGCAGCGTTGATGCCAGCCCCGGAGAGCAGTTCTTC. Encoded protein: CSVDASPGEQFF.